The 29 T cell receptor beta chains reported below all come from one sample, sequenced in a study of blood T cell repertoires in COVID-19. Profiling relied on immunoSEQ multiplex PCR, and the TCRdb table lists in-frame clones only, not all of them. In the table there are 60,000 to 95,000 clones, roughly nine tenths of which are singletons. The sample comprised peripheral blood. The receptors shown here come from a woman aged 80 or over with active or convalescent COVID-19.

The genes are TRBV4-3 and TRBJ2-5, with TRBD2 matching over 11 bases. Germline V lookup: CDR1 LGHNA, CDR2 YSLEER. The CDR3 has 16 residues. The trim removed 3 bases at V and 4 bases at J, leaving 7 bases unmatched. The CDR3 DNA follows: TGCGCCAGCAGCCATGGGGTAGCGGGGGGGGTAGAGACCCAGTACTTC. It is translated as CASSHGVAGGVETQYF.

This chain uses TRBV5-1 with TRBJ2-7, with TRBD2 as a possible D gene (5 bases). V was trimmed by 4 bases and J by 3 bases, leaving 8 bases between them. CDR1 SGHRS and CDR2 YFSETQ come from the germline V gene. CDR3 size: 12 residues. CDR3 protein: CASSLGIYEQYF. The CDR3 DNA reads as TGCGCCAGCAGCCTCGGGATCTACGAGCAGTACTTC. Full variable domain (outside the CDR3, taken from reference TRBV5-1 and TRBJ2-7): KAGVTQTPRYLIKTRGQQVTLSCSPISGHRSVSWYQQTPGQGLQFLFEYFSETQRNKGNFPGRFSGRQFSNSRSEMNVSTLELGDSALYLCASSLGIYEQYFGPGTRLTVT.

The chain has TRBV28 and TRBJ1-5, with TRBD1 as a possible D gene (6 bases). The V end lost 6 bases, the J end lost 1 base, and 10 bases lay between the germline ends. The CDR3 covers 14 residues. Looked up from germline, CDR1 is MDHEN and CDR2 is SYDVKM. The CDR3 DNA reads TGTGCCAGCAGACAGGGTAGCAGCAATCAGCCCCAGCATTTT. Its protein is CASRQGSSNQPQHF.

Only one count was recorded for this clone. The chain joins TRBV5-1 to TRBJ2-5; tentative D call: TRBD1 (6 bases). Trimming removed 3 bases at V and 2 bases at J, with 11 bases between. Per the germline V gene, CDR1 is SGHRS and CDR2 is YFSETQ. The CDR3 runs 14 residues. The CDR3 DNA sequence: TGCGCCAGCAGCTCATCCACAGGGCAAGAGACCCAGTACTTC. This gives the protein CASSSSTGQETQYF.

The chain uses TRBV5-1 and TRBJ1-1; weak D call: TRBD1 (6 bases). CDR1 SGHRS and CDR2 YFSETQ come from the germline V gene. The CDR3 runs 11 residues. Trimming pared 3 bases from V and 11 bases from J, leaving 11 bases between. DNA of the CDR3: TGCGCCAGCAGCTCCTGGCAGGGGGCTTTCTTT. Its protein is CASSSWQGAFF.

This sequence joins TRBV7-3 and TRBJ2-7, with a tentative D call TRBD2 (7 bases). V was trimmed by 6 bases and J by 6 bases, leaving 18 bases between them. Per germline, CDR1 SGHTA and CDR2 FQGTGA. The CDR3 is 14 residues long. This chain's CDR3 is CASRRGGLWAEQYF. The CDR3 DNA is TGTGCCAGCAGGAGGGGGGGGCTTTGGGCCGAGCAGTACTTC. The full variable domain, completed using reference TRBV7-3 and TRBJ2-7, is GAGVSQTPSNKVTEKGKYVELRCDPISGHTALYWYRQSLGQGPEFLIYFQGTGAADDSGLPNDRFFAVRPEGSVSTLKIQRTERGDSAVYLCASRRGGLWAEQYFGPGTRLTVT.

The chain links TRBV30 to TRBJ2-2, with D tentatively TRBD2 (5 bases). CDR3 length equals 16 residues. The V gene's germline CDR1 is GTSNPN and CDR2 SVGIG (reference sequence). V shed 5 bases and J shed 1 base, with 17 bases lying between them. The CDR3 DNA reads TGTGCCTGGGGCTTGTTAGTCGGACTGAACACCGGGGAGCTGTTTTTT. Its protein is CAWGLLVGLNTGELFF.

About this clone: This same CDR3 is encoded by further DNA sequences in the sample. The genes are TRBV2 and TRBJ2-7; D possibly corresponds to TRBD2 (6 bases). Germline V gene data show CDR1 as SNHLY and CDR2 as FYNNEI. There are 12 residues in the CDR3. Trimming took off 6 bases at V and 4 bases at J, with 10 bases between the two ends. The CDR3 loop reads CASRGGSYEQYF. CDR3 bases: TGTGCCAGCAGGGGGGGATCGTACGAGCAGTACTTC. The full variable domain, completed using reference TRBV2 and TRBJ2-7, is EPEVTQTPSHQVTQMGQEVILRCVPISNHLYFYWYRQILGQKVEFLVSFYNNEISEKSEIFDDQFSVERPDGSNFTLKIRSTKLEDSAMYFCASRGGSYEQYFGPGTRLTVT.

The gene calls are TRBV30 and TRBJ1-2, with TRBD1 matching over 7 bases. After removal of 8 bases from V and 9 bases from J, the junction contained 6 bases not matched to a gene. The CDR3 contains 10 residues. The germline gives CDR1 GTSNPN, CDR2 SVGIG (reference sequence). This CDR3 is CALRRGRYTF. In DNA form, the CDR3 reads TGTGCCCTGAGAAGGGGGCGCTACACCTTC. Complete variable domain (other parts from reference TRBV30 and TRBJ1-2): SQTIHQWPATLVQPVGSPLSLECTVEGTSNPNLYWYRQAAGRGLQLLFYSVGIGQISSEVPQNLSASRPQDRQFILSSKKLLLSDSGFYLCALRRGRYTFGSGTRLTVV.

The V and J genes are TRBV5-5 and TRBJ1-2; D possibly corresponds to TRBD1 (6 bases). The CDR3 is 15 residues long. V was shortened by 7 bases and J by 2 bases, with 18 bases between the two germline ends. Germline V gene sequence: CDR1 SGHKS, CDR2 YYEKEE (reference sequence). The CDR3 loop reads CASRVSAGGNYGYTF. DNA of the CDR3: TGTGCCAGCCGAGTTAGTGCGGGGGGCAACTATGGCTACACCTTC.

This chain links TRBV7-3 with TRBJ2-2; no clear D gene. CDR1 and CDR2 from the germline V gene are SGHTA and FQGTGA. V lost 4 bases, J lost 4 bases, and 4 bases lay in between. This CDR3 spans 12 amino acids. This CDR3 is CASSSFTGELFF. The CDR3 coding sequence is TGTGCCAGCAGCTCTTTCACCGGGGAGCTGTTTTTT.

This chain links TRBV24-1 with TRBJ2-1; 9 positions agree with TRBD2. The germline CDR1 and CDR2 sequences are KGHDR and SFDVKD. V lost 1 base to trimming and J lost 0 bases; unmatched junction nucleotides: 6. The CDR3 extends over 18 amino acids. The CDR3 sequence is CATSDFPLAGASYNEQFF. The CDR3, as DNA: TGTGCCACCAGTGATTTTCCATTAGCGGGGGCCTCCTACAATGAGCAGTTCTTC.

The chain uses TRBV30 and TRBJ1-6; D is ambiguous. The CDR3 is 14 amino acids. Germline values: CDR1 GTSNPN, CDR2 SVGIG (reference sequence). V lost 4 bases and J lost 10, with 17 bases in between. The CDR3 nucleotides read TGTGCCTGGACTGCAAGACTTCTCGGGTCACCCCTCCACTTT. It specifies CAWTARLLGSPLHF.

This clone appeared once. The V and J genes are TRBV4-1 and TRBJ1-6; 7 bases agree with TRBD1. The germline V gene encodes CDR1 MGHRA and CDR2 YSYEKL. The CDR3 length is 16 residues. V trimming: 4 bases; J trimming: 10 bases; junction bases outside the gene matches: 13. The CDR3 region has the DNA TGCGCCAGCAGCCTGCAGGACAGGCCGTCGAAATCACCCCTCCACTTT. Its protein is CASSLQDRPSKSPLHF.

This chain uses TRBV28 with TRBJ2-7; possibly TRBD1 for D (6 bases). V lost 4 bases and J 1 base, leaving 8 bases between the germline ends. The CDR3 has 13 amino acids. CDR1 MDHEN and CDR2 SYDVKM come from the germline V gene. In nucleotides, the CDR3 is TGTGCCAGCAGTTCGGACAGATCCTACGAGCAGTACTTC. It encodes CASSSDRSYEQYF.

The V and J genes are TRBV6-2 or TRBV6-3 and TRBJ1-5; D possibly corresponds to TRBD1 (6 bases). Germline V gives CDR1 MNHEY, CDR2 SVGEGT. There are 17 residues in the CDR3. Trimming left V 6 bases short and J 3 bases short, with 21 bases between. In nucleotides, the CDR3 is TGTGCCAGCAGCTCTACAGGGACGACCCTCCACAATCAGCCCCAGCATTTT. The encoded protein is CASSSTGTTLHNQPQHF.

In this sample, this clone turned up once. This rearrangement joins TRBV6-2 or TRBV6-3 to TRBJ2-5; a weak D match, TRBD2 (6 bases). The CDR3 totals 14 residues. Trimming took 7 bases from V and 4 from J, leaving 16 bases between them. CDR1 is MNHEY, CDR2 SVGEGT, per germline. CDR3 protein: CASNPGAGGETQYF. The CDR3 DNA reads TGTGCCAGCAACCCCGGGGCCGGGGGAGAGACCCAGTACTTC.

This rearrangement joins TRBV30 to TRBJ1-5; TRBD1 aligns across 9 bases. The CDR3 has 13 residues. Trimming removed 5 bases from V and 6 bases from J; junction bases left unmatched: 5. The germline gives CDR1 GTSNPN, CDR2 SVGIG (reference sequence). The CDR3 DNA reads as TGTGCCTGGGCGGACAGGGGACGTCAGCCCCAGCATTTT. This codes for CAWADRGRQPQHF.

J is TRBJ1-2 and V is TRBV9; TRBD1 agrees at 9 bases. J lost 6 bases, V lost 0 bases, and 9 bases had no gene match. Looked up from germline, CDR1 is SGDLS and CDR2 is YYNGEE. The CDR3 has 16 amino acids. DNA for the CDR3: TGTGCCAGCAGCGTAGCCCCCACAGGGGGCGGGGATGGCTACACCTTC. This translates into CASSVAPTGGGDGYTF.

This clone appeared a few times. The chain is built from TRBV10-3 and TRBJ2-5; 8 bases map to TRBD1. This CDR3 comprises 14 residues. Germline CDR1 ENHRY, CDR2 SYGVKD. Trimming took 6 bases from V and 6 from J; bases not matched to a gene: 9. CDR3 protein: CAISRQGAEKTQYF. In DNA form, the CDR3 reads TGTGCCATCAGCCGCCAGGGGGCCGAAAAGACCCAGTACTTC.

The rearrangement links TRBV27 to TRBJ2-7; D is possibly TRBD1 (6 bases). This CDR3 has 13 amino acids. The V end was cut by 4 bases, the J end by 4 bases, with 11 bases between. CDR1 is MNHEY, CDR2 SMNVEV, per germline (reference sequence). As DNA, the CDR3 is TGTGCCAGCAGTTCCCAGGGGCTTTACGAGCAGTACTTC. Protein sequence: CASSSQGLYEQYF.

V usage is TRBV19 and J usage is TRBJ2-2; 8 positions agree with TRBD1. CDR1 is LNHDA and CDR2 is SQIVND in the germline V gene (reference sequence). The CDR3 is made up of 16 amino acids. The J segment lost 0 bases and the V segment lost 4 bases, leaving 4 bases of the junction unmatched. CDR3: CASSNGQGANTGELFF. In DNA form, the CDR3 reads TGTGCCAGTAGTAACGGACAGGGCGCGAACACCGGGGAGCTGTTTTTT.

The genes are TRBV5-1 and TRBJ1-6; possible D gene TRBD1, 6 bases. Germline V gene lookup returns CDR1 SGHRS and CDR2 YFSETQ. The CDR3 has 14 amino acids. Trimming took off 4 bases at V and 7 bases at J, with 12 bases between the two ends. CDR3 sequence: CASSLTGRNSPLHF. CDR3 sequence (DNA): TGCGCCAGCAGCCTGACAGGACGGAATTCACCCCTCCACTTT.

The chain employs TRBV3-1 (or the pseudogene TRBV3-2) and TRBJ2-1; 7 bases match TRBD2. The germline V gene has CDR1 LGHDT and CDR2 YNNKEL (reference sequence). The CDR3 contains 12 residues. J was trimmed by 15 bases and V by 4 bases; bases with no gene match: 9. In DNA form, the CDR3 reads TGTGCCAGCAGCCGCGGAGCGGGGCGGAGGTTCTTC. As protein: CASSRGAGRRFF.

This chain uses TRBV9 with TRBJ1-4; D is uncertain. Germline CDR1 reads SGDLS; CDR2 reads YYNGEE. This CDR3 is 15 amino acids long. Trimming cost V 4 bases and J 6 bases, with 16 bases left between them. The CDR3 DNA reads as TGTGCCAGCAGCTCCCCGGCCAAGGCGGATGAAAAACTGTTTTTT. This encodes CASSSPAKADEKLFF.

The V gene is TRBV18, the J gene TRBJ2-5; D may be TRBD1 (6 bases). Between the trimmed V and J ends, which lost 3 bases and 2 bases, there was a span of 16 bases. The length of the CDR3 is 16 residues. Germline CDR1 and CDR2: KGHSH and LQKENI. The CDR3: CASSPVISQGQETQYF. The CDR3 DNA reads TGTGCCAGCTCACCGGTAATATCACAGGGACAAGAGACCCAGTACTTC.

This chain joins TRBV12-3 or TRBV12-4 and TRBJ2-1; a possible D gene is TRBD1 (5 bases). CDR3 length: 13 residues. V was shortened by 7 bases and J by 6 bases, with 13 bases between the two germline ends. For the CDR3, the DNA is TGTGCCAGCAACAGGAGAGGATTCAATGAGCAGTTCTTC. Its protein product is CASNRRGFNEQFF.

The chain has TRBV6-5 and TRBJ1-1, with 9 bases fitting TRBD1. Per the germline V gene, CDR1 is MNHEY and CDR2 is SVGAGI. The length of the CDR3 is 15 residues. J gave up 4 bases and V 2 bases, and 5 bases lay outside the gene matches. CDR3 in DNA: TGTGCCAGCAGTTACGGCGGGACAGGGCCCACTGAAGCTTTCTTT. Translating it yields CASSYGGTGPTEAFF.

CDR3 residues: CASSVAGFAGELFF. For the CDR3, the DNA is TGTGCCAGCAGCGTAGCCGGGTTTGCCGGGGAGCTGTTTTTT. V usage is TRBV9 and J usage is TRBJ2-2; D unresolved. Per the germline V gene, CDR1 is SGDLS and CDR2 is YYNGEE. V was trimmed by 0 bases and J by 6 bases, leaving 9 bases between them. The length of the CDR3 is 14 residues.